The 3 T cell receptor beta chains presented below share a single source sample, sequenced in a study of T cell repertoires in cytomegalovirus infection. TCRdb reanalysed the reads using MiXCR and keeps one entry per CDR3 protein. The table shows more than 250,000 distinct CDR3 sequences, with roughly 13% occurring only once. Material for sequencing was PBMCs. These receptors were obtained from a human donor in good health (CMV status not recorded). Some clones in this sample may be carry-over from other donors' samples.

Of note for this clonotype: A junction end diverges from the germline sequence, so it may reflect a read error. The chain couples TRBV6-8 to TRBJ1-2; a possible D gene is TRBD1 (5 bases). The CDR3 extends over 13 amino acids. CDR1 is MNHGY and CDR2 is SAAAGT in the germline V gene. CDR3 sequence (DNA): TGTGCCAGCAGTTACTCGCCCGGGGACGCAGCGGCCTTC. Translated: CASSYSPGDAAAF.

This clonotype has just a few counts. The chain links TRBV6-5 to TRBJ1-1; tentative D call: TRBD1 (5 bases). V lost 7 bases, J lost 2 bases, and 14 bases lay in between. CDR3 length: 14 amino acids. Germline V gene data show CDR1 as MNHEY and CDR2 as SVGAGI. The CDR3 sequence: CASIPPGPNTEAFF. CDR3 in DNA: TGTGCCAGCATTCCGCCGGGGCCAAACACTGAAGCTTTCTTT.

The chain recombines TRBV25-1 with TRBJ2-5; possible D gene TRBD2, 6 bases. V lost 6 bases and J lost 6, with 11 bases in between. CDR1 is MGHDK and CDR2 is SYGVNS in the germline V gene. This CDR3 is built from 12 residues. CDR3 DNA sequence: TGTGCCAGCAGAGGCGGGACGAAGACCCAGTACTTC. It specifies CASRGGTKTQYF.